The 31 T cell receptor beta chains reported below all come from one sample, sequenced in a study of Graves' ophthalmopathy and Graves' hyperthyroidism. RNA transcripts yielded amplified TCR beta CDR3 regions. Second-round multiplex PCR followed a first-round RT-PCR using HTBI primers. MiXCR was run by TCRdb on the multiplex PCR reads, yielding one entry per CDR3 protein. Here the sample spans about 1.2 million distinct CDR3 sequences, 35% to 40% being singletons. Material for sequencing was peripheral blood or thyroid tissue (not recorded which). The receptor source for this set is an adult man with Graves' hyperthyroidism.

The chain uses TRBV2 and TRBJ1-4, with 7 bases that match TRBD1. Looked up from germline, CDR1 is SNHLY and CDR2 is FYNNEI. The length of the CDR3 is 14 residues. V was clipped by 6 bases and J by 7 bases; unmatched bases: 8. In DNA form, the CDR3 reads TGTGCCAGCAGCTCCGGGACAGTGGCTGAAAAACTGTTTTTT. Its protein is CASSSGTVAEKLFF.

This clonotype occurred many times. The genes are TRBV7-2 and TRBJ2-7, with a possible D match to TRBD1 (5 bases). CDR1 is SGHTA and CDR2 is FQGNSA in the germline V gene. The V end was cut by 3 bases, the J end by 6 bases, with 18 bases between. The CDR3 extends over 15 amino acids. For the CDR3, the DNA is TGTGCCAGCAGCTTCCCCAGGGTCTCCATTTTCGAGCAGTACTTC. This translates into CASSFPRVSIFEQYF. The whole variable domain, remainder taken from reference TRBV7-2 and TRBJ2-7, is GAGVSQSPSNKVTEKGKDVELRCDPISGHTALYWYRQSLGQGLEFLIYFQGNSAPDKSGLPSDRFSAERTGGSVSTLTIQRTQQEDSAVYLCASSFPRVSIFEQYFGPGTRLTVT.

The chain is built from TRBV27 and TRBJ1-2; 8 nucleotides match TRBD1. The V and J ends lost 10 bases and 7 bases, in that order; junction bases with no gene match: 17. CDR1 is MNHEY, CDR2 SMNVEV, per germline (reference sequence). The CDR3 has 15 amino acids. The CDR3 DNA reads TGTGCCACACGTAGGGCAGGGGGCGTTGTTTTTGGCTACACCTTC. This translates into CATRRAGGVVFGYTF.

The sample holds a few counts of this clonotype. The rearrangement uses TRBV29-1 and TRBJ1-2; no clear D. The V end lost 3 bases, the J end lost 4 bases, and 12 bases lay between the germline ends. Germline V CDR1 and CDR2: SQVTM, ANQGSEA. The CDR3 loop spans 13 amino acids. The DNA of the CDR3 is TGCAGCGTTGACCAACCTATAGGCTATGGCTACACCTTC. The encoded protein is CSVDQPIGYGYTF.

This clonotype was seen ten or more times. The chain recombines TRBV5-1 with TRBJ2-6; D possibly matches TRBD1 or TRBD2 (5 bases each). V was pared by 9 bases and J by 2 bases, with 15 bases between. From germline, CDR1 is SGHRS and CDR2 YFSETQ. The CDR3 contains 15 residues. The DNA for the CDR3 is TGCGCCACCCGGGTCGGGGACGCTGGGGCCAACGTCCTGACTTTC. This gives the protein CATRVGDAGANVLTF.

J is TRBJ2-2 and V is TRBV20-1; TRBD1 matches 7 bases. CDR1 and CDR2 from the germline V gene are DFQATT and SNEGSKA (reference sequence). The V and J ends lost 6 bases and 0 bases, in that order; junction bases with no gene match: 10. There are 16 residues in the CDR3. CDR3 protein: CSAKPVQGSNTGELFF. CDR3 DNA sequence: TGCAGTGCAAAACCAGTACAGGGGTCGAACACCGGGGAGCTGTTTTTT.

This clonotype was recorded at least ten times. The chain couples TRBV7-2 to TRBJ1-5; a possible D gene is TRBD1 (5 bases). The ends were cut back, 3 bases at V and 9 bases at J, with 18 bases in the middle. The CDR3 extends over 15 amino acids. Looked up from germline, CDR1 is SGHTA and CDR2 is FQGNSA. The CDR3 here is CASSFLGTDRLPQHF. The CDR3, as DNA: TGTGCCAGCAGCTTCCTCGGGACGGATCGTTTGCCCCAGCATTTT.

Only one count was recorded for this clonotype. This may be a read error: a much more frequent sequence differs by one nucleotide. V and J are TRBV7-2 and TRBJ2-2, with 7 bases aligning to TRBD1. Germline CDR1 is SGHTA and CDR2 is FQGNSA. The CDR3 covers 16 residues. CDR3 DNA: TGTGCCAGCAGCCGGCAGACAGGGAGCGGCACCGGGGAGCCGTTTTTT. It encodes CASSRQTGSGTGEPFF.

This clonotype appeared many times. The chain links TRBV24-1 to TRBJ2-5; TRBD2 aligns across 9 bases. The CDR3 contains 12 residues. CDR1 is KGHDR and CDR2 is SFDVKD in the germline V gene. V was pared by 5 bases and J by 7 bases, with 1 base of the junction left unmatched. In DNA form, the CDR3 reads TGTGCCACCAGTGTACTAGCGGGGACCCAGTACTTC. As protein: CATSVLAGTQYF.

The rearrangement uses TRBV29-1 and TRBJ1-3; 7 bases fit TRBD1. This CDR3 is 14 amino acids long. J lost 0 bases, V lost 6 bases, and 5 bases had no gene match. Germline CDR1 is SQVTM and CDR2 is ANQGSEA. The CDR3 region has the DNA TGCAGCGTGGGGGGACAGTCCTCTGGAAACACCATATATTTT. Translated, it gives CSVGGQSSGNTIYF.

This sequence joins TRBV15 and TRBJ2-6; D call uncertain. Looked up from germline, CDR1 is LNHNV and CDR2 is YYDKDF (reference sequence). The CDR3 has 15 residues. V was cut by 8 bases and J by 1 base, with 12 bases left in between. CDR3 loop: CATLQSSSGANVLTF. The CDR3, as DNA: TGTGCCACCTTACAGAGTTCGTCTGGGGCCAACGTCCTGACTTTC.

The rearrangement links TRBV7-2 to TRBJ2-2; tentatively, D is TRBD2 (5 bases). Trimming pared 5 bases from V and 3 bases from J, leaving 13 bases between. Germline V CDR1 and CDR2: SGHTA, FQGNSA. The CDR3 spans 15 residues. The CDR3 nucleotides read TGTGCCAGCAGCCAAGGAACTAGAGACACCGGGGAGCTGTTTTTT. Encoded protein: CASSQGTRDTGELFF.

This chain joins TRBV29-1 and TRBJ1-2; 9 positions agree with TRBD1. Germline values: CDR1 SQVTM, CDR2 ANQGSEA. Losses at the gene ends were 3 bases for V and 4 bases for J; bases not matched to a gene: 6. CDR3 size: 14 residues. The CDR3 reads CSVERDRDLYGYTF. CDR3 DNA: TGCAGCGTTGAGCGGGACAGGGACCTCTATGGCTACACCTTC. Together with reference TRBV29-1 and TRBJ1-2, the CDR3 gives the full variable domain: SAVISQKPSRDICQRGTSLTIQCQVDSQVTMMFWYRQQPGQSLTLIATANQGSEATYESGFVIDKFPISRPNLTFSTLTVSNMSPEDSSIYLCSVERDRDLYGYTFGSGTRLTVV.

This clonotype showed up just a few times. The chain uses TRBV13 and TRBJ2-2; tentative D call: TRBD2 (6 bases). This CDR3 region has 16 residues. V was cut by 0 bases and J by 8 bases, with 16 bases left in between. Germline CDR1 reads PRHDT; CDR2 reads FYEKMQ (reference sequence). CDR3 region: CASSLGGLTVTGELFF. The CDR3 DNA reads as TGTGCCAGCAGCTTAGGGGGACTTACTGTGACTGGGGAGCTGTTTTTT.

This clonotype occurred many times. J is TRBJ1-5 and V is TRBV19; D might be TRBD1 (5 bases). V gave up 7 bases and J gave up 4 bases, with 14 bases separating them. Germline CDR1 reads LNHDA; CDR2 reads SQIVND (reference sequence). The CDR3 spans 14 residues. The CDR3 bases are TGTGCCAGTAACGGGGACTCCGCGAATCAGCCCCAGCATTTT. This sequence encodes CASNGDSANQPQHF.

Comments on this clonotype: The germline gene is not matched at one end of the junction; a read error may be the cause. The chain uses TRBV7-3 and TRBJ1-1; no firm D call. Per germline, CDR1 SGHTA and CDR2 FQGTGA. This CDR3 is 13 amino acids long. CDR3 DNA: TGTGTCAGCAGGAGGACGGAGAACACTGAAGCTTTCTTT. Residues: CVSRRTENTEAFF.

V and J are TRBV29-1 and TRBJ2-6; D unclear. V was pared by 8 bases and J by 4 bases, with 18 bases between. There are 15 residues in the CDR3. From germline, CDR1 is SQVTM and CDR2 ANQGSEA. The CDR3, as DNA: TGCAGCATTACAGACGGAGATAGAGGGGCCAACGTCCTGACTTTC. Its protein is CSITDGDRGANVLTF. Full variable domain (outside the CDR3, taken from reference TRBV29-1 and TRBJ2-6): SAVISQKPSRDICQRGTSLTIQCQVDSQVTMMFWYRQQPGQSLTLIATANQGSEATYESGFVIDKFPISRPNLTFSTLTVSNMSPEDSSIYLCSITDGDRGANVLTFGAGSRLTVL.

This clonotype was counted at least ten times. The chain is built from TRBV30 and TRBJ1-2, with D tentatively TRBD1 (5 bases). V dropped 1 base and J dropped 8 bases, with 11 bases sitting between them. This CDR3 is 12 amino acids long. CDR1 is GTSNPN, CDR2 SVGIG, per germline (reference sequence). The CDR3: CAWSEGYLGYTF. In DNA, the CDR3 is TGTGCCTGGAGTGAGGGGTACCTCGGCTACACCTTC.

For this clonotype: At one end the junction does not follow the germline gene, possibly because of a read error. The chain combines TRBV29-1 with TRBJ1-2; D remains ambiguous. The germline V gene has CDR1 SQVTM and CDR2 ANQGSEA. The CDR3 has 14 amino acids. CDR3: CSVRRWRRNYGHTF. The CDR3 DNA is TGCAGCGTCCGAAGGTGGCGCAGGAACTATGGCCACACCTTC.

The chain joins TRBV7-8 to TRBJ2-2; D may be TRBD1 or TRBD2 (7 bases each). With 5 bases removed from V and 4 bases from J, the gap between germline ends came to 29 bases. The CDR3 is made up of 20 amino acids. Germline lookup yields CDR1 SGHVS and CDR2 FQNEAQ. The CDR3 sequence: CASSPRGGRGPTSRTGELFF. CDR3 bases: TGTGCCAGCAGCCCCAGAGGGGGGAGGGGGCCCACCTCCCGCACCGGGGAGCTGTTTTTT. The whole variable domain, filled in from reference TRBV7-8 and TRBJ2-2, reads GAGVSQSPRYKVAKRGQDVALRCDPISGHVSLFWYQQALGQGPEFLTYFQNEAQLDKSGLPSDRFFAERPEGSVSTLKIQRTQQEDSAVYLCASSPRGGRGPTSRTGELFFGEGSRLTVL.

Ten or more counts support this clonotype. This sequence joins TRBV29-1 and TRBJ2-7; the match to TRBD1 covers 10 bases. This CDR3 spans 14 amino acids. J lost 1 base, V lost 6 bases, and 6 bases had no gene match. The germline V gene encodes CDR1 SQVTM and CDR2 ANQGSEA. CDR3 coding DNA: TGCAGCGTCATCCGGGACAGGGGATCCTACGAGCAGTACTTC. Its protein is CSVIRDRGSYEQYF.

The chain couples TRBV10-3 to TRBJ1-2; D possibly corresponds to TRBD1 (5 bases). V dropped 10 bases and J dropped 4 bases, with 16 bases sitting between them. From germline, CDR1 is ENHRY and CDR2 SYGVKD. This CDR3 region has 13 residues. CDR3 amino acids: CASRERRGYGYTF. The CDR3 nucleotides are TGTGCCAGCAGGGAACGACGGGGCTATGGCTACACCTTC.

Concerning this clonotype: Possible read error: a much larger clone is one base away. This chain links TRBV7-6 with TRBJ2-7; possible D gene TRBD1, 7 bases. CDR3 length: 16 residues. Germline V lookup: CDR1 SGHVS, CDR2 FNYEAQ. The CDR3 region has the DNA TGTGCCAGCGGCTTAGTGGGCGGGGACAGCTCCTACGAGCAGTACTTC. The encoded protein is CASGLVGGDSSYEQYF.

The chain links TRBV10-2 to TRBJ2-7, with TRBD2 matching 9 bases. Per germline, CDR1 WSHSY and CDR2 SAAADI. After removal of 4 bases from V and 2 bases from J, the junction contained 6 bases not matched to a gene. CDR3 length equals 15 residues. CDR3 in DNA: TGCGCCAGCAGTGCCGGACTAGCGTCTCCCTACGAGCAGTACTTC. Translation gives CASSAGLASPYEQYF.

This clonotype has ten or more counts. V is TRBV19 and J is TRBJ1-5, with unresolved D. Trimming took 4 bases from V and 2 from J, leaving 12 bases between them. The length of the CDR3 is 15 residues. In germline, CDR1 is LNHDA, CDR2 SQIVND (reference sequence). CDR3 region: CASSTGSEGNQPQHF. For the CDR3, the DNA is TGTGCCAGTAGTACGGGATCCGAGGGCAATCAGCCCCAGCATTTT.

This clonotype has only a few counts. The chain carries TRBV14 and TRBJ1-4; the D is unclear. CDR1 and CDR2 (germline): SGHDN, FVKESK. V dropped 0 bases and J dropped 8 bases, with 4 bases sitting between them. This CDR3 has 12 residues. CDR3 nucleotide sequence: TGTGCCAGCAGCCAAGAGTGGGAAAAACTGTTTTTT. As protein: CASSQEWEKLFF.

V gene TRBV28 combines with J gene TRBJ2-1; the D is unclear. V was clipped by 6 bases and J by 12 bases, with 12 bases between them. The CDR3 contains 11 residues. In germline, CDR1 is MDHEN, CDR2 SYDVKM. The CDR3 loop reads CASSPAGLQFF. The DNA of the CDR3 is TGTGCCAGCAGCCCGGCCGGGTTGCAGTTCTTC.

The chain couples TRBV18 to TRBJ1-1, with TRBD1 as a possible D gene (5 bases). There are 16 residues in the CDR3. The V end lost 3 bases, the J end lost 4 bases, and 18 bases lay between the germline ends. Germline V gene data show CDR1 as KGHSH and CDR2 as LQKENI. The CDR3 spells CASSPKPAGSGTEAFF. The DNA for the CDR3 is TGTGCCAGCTCACCGAAACCGGCAGGGTCGGGCACTGAAGCTTTCTTT.

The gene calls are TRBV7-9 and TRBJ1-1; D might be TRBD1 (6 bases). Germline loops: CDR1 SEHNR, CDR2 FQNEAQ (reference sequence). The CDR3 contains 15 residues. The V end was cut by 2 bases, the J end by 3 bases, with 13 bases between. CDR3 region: CASSLPRGGYTEAFF. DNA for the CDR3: TGTGCCAGCAGCTTACCCAGGGGTGGCTACACTGAAGCTTTCTTT.

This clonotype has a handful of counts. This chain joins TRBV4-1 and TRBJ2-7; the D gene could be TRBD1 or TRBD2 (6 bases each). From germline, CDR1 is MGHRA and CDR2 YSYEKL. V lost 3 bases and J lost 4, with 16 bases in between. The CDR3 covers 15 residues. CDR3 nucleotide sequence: TGCGCCAGCAGCCATATGGGACGGGGGCAGTACGAGCAGTACTTC. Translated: CASSHMGRGQYEQYF.

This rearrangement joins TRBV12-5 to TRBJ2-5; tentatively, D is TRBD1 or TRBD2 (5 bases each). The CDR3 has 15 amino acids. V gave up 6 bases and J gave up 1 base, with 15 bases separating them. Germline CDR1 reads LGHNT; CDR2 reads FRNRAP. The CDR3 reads CASGVWRGAQETQYF. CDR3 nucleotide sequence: TGTGCTAGTGGCGTCTGGCGAGGGGCCCAAGAGACCCAGTACTTC. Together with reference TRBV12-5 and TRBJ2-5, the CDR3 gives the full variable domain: DARVTQTPRHKVTEMGQEVTMRCQPILGHNTVFWYRQTMMQGLELLAYFRNRAPLDDSGMPKDRFSAEMPDATLATLKIQPSEPRDSAVYFCASGVWRGAQETQYFGPGTRLLVL.